The 26 T cell receptor beta chains presented below share a single source sample, sequenced in a study of blood T cells in healthy people across ages. A second PCR, run for roughly 6 to 11 cycles, used a sample-barcoded 5' primer plus a J-beta primer mix. In TCRdb, the 5' RACE reads were re-called with MiXCR into one record per CDR3 protein. The repertoire holds about 1.6 million distinct CDR3 sequences, about 32% seen once, with about 10% in the top ten. The specimen sequenced was blood. The receptors were sampled from a woman between 25 and 40 years old in good health.

This clonotype has a handful of counts. The gene calls are TRBV20-1 and TRBJ2-3, with no clear D. Trimming removed 0 bases from V and 2 bases from J, with 6 bases in between. The CDR3 length is 13 residues. CDR1 is DFQATT and CDR2 is SNEGSKA in the germline V gene (reference sequence). The CDR3 spells CSARDSLTDTQYF. DNA of the CDR3: TGCAGTGCTAGAGACTCCCTCACAGATACGCAGTATTTT.

This chain connects TRBV27 to TRBJ2-5, with D tentatively TRBD2 (7 bases). The CDR3 is 14 amino acids. V dropped 2 bases and J dropped 13 bases, with 20 bases sitting between them. From germline, CDR1 is MNHEY and CDR2 SMNVEV (reference sequence). CDR3 loop: CASSLVGGASERYF. As DNA, the CDR3 is TGTGCCAGCAGTTTAGTGGGGGGGGCTTCCGAGCGGTACTTC.

This clonotype has a handful of counts. The V gene is TRBV10-3, the J gene TRBJ1-2; TRBD1 matches at 7 bases. Germline CDR1 ENHRY, CDR2 SYGVKD. V shed 6 bases, J shed 8 bases, and the junction held 9 bases outside the gene matches. The CDR3 runs to 13 residues. The CDR3 region has the DNA TGTGCCATCAGCGCGCCGAACAGGGGAGGCTACACCTTC. Amino acids: CAISAPNRGGYTF.

The rearrangement links TRBV10-3 to TRBJ2-1; TRBD2 matches 11 bases. The CDR3 runs to 16 residues. Trimming took 3 bases from V and 5 from J; bases not matched to a gene: 6. CDR1 and CDR2 from the germline V gene are ENHRY and SYGVKD. The CDR3 DNA reads TGTGCCATCAGTGACCTAGCGGGAGGACTAGACAATGAGCAGTTCTTC. Translated: CAISDLAGGLDNEQFF.

Concerning this clonotype itself: A read error may be the cause here, since a much bigger clone is one base away. The chain has TRBV20-1 and TRBJ1-2, with TRBD1 identical over 9 bases. V was clipped by 6 bases and J by 4 bases; unmatched bases: 6. Germline assignment: CDR1 DFQATT and CDR2 SNEGSKA (reference sequence). The CDR3 has 13 residues. The CDR3 region is CSALTGGSYGYTF. The CDR3 DNA follows: TGCAGTGCGTTAACAGGGGGCAGCTATGGCTACACCTTC.

This clonotype has a count of ten or more. The gene calls are TRBV29-1 and TRBJ2-5; perhaps TRBD1 as D (6 bases). Looked up from germline, CDR1 is SQVTM and CDR2 is ANQGSEA. This CDR3 comprises 14 residues. Between the trimmed V and J ends, which lost 5 bases and 4 bases, there was a span of 17 bases. The CDR3 is CSVFSPQGLETQYF. The CDR3 DNA reads as TGCAGCGTTTTCTCCCCCCAGGGGCTAGAGACCCAGTACTTC.

This clonotype was recorded a few times. The chain's CDR3 is CASSPQLAEETQYF. In DNA, the CDR3 is TGTGCCAGCTCACCGCAACTAGCGGAGGAGACCCAGTACTTC. The V gene is TRBV18, the J gene TRBJ2-5, with 8 nucleotides matching TRBD2. Per germline, CDR1 KGHSH and CDR2 LQKENI. The junction had 5 bases not matched to a gene; V was cut back by 3 bases and J by 5 bases. CDR3 size: 14 residues.

The chain is built from TRBV2 and TRBJ2-5; D possibly corresponds to TRBD1 (5 bases). Germline CDR1 SNHLY, CDR2 FYNNEI. This CDR3 has 14 amino acids. The V gene lost 7 bases and the J gene lost 1 base, with 13 bases spanning the gap. Here the CDR3 reads CASNDWTPQETQYF. The CDR3 DNA follows: TGTGCCAGCAATGACTGGACACCCCAAGAGACCCAGTACTTC.

This clonotype has just a few counts. The chain uses TRBV4-1 and TRBJ1-4, with no clear D. This CDR3 has 14 residues. Trimming removed 1 base from V and 8 bases from J, with 11 bases in between. The V gene's germline CDR1 is MGHRA and CDR2 YSYEKL. This CDR3 reads CASSQVGVTEKLFF. The CDR3 nucleotides read TGCGCCAGCAGCCAAGTTGGGGTTACGGAAAAACTGTTTTTT.

This clonotype was picked up a small number of times. The chain employs TRBV27 and TRBJ2-1; 8 nucleotides agree with TRBD2. After removal of 4 bases from V and 6 bases from J, the junction contained 2 bases not matched to a gene. The germline CDR1 and CDR2 sequences are MNHEY and SMNVEV (reference sequence). The length of the CDR3 is 13 residues. For the CDR3, the DNA is TGTGCCAGCAGTTGGGGGACTAGCAATGAGCAGTTCTTC. Its translation is CASSWGTSNEQFF.

The chain uses TRBV5-6 and TRBJ2-7, with 9 positions matching TRBD2. J was trimmed by 3 bases and V by 4 bases; bases with no gene match: 2. This CDR3 has 13 residues. Germline V gene sequence: CDR1 SGHDT, CDR2 YYEEEE. The CDR3 DNA reads as TGTGCCAGCAGCGTAGCGGGAGACTACGAGCAGTACTTC. It translates to CASSVAGDYEQYF.

This sequence joins TRBV30 and TRBJ2-1; 9 nucleotides agree with TRBD2. Judging by the DNA end, TRBJ2-7 fits better; the J call may be wrong. Germline V CDR1 and CDR2: GTSNPN, SVGIG (reference sequence). The CDR3 has 15 amino acids. The DNA for the CDR3 is TGTGCCTGGGCGCAACTAGCGGGCTCCTACAATGAGCAGTACTTC. Translated, it gives CAWAQLAGSYNEQYF.

A few counts support this clonotype. V usage is TRBV3-1 and J usage is TRBJ2-7; 7 bases are a match to TRBD2. V shed 3 bases, J shed 2 bases, and the junction held 7 bases outside the gene matches. Germline CDR1 LGHDT, CDR2 YNNKEL (reference sequence). The CDR3 is 15 amino acids. The CDR3 loop reads CASSQPSGGTYEQYF. In nucleotides, the CDR3 is TGTGCCAGCAGCCAGCCTAGCGGTGGGACCTACGAGCAGTACTTC.

This clonotype was recorded many times. The CDR3 region is CSARDSAGGLLSYNEQFF. DNA for the CDR3: TGCAGTGCTAGAGATTCCGCGGGAGGTCTACTCTCCTACAATGAGCAGTTCTTC. This chain connects TRBV20-1 to TRBJ2-1; 8 bases are shared with TRBD2. The CDR3 consists of 18 residues. The J segment lost 0 bases and the V segment lost 0 bases, leaving 10 bases of the junction unmatched. CDR1 is DFQATT, CDR2 SNEGSKA, per germline (reference sequence).

The rearrangement links TRBV10-3 to TRBJ2-3; no definite D call. The CDR3 runs 16 residues. V was clipped by 3 bases and J by 2 bases, with 15 bases between them. Per germline, CDR1 ENHRY and CDR2 SYGVKD. CDR3 loop: CAISDLKGKLTDTQYF. CDR3 nucleotide sequence: TGTGCCATCAGTGATTTAAAAGGGAAACTCACAGATACGCAGTATTTT.

The J gene is TRBJ2-7, the V gene TRBV20-1; 7 bases fit TRBD2. J was trimmed by 3 bases and V by 1 base; bases with no gene match: 9. The CDR3 contains 15 residues. Germline V lookup: CDR1 DFQATT, CDR2 SNEGSKA (reference sequence). The CDR3 is CSARGGAGINYEQYF. The CDR3 DNA follows: TGCAGTGCTAGAGGAGGAGCGGGGATTAACTACGAGCAGTACTTC.

This clonotype was detected a few times. V usage is TRBV2 and J usage is TRBJ2-5; a possible D gene is TRBD1 (5 bases). This CDR3 comprises 14 residues. Deletions cut 4 bases from V and 7 bases from J, with 16 bases between. Germline V lookup: CDR1 SNHLY, CDR2 FYNNEI. In nucleotides, the CDR3 is TGTGCCAGCAGTGCCTCCGGCAGGGATTCGACCCAGTACTTC. This translates into CASSASGRDSTQYF. Looking up the rest from reference TRBV2 and TRBJ2-5 gives the full variable domain: EPEVTQTPSHQVTQMGQEVILRCVPISNHLYFYWYRQILGQKVEFLVSFYNNEISEKSEIFDDQFSVERPDGSNFTLKIRSTKLEDSAMYFCASSASGRDSTQYFGPGTRLLVL.

This clonotype was seen once. The chain links TRBV5-6 to TRBJ2-1, with D perhaps TRBD2 (6 bases). The length of the CDR3 is 16 residues. Trimming took off 5 bases at V and 4 bases at J, with 19 bases between the two ends. Per germline, CDR1 SGHDT and CDR2 YYEEEE. DNA of the CDR3: TGTGCCAGCAGTCACCGGGACTGGACGTATTACAATGAGCAGTTCTTC. Translated, it gives CASSHRDWTYYNEQFF.

This clonotype showed up just once. It may be a read error: a sequence one base away is much more abundant. The gene calls are TRBV12-3 or TRBV12-4 and TRBJ1-1, with 7 bases aligning to TRBD1. This CDR3 is built from 14 residues. Trimming took 5 bases from V and 4 from J; bases not matched to a gene: 7. The CDR3 DNA reads TGTGCCAGCAGTCTTACAGGGGTGAGCACTGAAGCTTTCTTT. This gives the protein CASSLTGVSTEAFF.

The rearrangement links TRBV30 to TRBJ2-1; D remains unclear. Germline CDR1 is GTSNPN and CDR2 is SVGIG (reference sequence). V shed 3 bases and J shed 5 bases, with 5 bases lying between them. The CDR3 totals 11 residues. The DNA for the CDR3 is TGTGCCTGGAGCTATAACAATGAGCAGTTCTTC. It yields the protein CAWSYNNEQFF.

This clonotype was counted between two and nine times. The chain is built from TRBV6-6 and TRBJ2-7; TRBD2 aligns across 7 bases. V shed 2 bases and J 0 bases; nucleotides not matched to a gene: 10. CDR3 length: 17 amino acids. Per the germline V gene, CDR1 is MNHNY and CDR2 is SVGAGI (reference sequence). For the CDR3, the DNA is TGTGCCAGCAGTTACCGCGGATGGGGGACTAACTCCTACGAGCAGTACTTC. It yields the protein CASSYRGWGTNSYEQYF.

As concerns this clonotype: Mismatch with germline at one junction end may stem from a read error. This chain joins TRBV2 and TRBJ2-1; D possibly corresponds to TRBD2 (5 bases). The CDR3 is made up of 15 amino acids. The germline CDR1 and CDR2 sequences are SNHLY and FYNNEI. The CDR3 is CASSPTRTTYNEQFF. The CDR3 DNA sequence: TGTGCCAGCAGTCCAACTAGAACTACCTACAACGAGCAGTTCTTC.

This clonotype has a handful of counts. The chain uses TRBV7-9 and TRBJ1-1; no clear D gene. Between the trimmed V and J ends, which lost 6 bases and 0 bases, there was a span of 14 bases. The CDR3 covers 15 residues. Germline CDR1 is SEHNR and CDR2 is FQNEAQ (reference sequence). The CDR3 spells CASSPIHQMNTEAFF. In nucleotides, the CDR3 is TGTGCCAGCAGTCCTATCCATCAGATGAACACTGAAGCTTTCTTT.

This clonotype came up a few times. The chain is built from TRBV5-1 and TRBJ2-7; 10 nucleotides align to TRBD2. Trimming at V came to 3 bases and at J to 3 bases, leaving 9 bases not matched to a gene. Germline V gene lookup returns CDR1 SGHRS and CDR2 YFSETQ. The CDR3 runs to 16 residues. CDR3 amino acids: CASSSTPLAGLYEQYF. In DNA, the CDR3 is TGCGCCAGCAGCTCCACGCCACTAGCGGGACTCTACGAGCAGTACTTC.

Comments on this clonotype: This may arise from a read error, as a much more abundant clone is one base away. This sequence joins TRBV10-1 and TRBJ2-5; D not certain. Germline CDR1 WNHNN, CDR2 SYGVQD (reference sequence). V lost 6 bases, J lost 13 bases, and 15 bases lay in between. The CDR3 has 11 amino acids. CDR3 nucleotide sequence: TGCGCCAGCAGGGGCCTTTACGAGCGGTACTTC. It yields the protein CASRGLYERYF.

This clonotype showed up just once. One junction end does not reproduce the germline sequence, and a read error may be involved. The chain has TRBV15 and TRBJ2-5; a possible D gene is TRBD1 (6 bases). This CDR3 comprises 17 residues. Germline V gene lookup returns CDR1 LNHNV and CDR2 YYDKDF (reference sequence). The CDR3 region is CATGRVWNRDTQETQYF. The CDR3 region has the DNA TGTGCCACCGGCAGGGTATGGAACCGGGACACTCAAGAGACCCAGTACTTC.